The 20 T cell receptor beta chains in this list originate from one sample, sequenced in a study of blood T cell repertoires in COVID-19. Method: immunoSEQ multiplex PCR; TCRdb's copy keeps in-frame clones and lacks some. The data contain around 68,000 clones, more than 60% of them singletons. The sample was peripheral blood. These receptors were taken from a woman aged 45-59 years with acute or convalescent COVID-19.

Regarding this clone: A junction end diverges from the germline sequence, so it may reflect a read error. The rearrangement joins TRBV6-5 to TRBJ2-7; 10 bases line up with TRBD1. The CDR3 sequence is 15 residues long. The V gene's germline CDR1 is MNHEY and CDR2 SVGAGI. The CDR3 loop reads CASSDSGTGVHEQYF. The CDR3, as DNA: TGTGCCAGCAGTGACTCCGGGACAGGGGTCCACGAGCAGTACTTC.

The CDR3 loop reads CASREGLSGNTIYF. CDR3 DNA sequence: TGTGCCAGCCGGGAGGGTCTCTCTGGAAACACCATATATTTT. The chain carries TRBV2 and TRBJ1-3; D is unresolved. V was clipped by 8 bases and J by 0 bases, with 11 bases between them. In germline, CDR1 is SNHLY, CDR2 FYNNEI. The CDR3 has 14 residues.

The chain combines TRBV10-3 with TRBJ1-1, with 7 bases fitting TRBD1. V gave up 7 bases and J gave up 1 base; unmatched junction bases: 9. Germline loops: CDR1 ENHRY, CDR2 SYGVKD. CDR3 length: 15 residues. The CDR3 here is CAITPTGQTNTEAFF. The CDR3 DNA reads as TGTGCCATCACTCCGACGGGACAGACGAACACTGAAGCTTTCTTT.

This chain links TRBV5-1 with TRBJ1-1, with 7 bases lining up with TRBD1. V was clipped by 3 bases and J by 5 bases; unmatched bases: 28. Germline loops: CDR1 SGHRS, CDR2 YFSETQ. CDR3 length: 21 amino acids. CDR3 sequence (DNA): TGCGCCAGCAGCTGGGGACAGAGACCCACGACCTACCAAAAAGGGAATACTGAAGCTTTCTTT. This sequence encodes CASSWGQRPTTYQKGNTEAFF.

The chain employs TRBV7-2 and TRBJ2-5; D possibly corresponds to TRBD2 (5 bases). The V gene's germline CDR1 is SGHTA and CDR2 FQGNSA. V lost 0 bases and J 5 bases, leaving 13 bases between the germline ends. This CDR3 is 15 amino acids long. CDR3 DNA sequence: TGTGCCAGCAGCTTAGCGTTGGGAGTCACGGAGACCCAGTACTTC. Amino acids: CASSLALGVTETQYF.

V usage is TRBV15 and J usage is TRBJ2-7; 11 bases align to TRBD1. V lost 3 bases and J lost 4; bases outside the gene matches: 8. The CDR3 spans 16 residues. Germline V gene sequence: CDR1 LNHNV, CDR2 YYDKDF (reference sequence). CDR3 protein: CATSSGGQGAWYEQYF. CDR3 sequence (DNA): TGTGCCACCAGCAGCGGAGGACAGGGGGCTTGGTACGAGCAGTACTTC.

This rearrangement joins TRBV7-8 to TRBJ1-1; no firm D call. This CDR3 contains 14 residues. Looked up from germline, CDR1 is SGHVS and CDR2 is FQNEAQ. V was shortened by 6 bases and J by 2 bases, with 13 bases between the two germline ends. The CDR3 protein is CASRIAGFNTEAFF. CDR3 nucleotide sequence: TGTGCCAGCAGAATCGCGGGGTTTAACACTGAAGCTTTCTTT.

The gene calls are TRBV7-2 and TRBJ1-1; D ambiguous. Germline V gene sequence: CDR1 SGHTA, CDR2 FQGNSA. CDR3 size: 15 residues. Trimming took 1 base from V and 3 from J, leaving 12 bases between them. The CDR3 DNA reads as TGTGCCAGCAGCTTAGTATCATCCGGGGACACTGAAGCTTTCTTT. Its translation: CASSLVSSGDTEAFF.

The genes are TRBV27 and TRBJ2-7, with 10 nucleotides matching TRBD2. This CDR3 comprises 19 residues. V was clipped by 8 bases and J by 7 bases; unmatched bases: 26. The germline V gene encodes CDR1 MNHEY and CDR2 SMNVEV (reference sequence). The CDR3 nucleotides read TGTGCCAGCTTTTCCTTTGCTAGCGGGAGTTCCCTGGGCTCGTGGGAGCAGTACTTC. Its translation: CASFSFASGSSLGSWEQYF.

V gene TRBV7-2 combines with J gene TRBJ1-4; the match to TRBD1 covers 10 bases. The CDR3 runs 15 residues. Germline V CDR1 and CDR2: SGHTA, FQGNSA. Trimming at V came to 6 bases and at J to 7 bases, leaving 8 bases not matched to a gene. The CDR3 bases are TGTGCCAGCAGTTATATCGGGACAGGGGTTGAAAAACTGTTTTTT. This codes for CASSYIGTGVEKLFF.

In nucleotides, the CDR3 is TGTGCCAGCAGCCAACCGGGACAGGATAATTCACCCCTCCACTTT. This encodes CASSQPGQDNSPLHF. This rearrangement joins TRBV4-2 to TRBJ1-6, with 8 bases matching TRBD1. The CDR3 runs to 15 residues. CDR1 is LGHNA and CDR2 is YNFKEQ in the germline V gene. V trimming: 2 bases; J trimming: 5 bases; junction bases outside the gene matches: 2.

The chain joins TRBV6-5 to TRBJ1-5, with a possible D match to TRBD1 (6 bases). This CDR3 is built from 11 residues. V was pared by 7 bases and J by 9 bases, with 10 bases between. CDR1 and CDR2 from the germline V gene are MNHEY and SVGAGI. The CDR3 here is CASKGVGPQHF. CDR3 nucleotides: TGTGCCAGCAAGGGGGTCGGGCCCCAGCATTTT.

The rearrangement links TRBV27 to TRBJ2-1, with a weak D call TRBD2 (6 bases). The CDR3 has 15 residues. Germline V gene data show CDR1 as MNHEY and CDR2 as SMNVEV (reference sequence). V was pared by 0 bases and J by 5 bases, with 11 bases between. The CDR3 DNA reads TGTGCCAGCAGTTTATCGACTAGAATCCACAATGAGCAGTTCTTC. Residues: CASSLSTRIHNEQFF.

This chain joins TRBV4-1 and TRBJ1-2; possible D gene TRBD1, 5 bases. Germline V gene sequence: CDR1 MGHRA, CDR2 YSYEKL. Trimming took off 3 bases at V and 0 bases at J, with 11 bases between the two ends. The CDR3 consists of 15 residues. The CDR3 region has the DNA TGCGCCAGCAGCCAGCCCCCGACAGCTAACTATGGCTACACCTTC. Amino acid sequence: CASSQPPTANYGYTF.

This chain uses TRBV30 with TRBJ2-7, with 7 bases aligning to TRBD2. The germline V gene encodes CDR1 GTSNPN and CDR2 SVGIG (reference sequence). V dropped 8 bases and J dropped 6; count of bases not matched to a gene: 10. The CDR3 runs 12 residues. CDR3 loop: CAGLSGGTEQYF. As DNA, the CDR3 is TGTGCCGGACTCTCGGGAGGAACCGAGCAGTACTTC.

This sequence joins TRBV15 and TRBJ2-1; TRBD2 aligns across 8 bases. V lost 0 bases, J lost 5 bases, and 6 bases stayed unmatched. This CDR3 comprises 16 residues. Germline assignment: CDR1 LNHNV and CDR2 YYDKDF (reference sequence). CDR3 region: CATSRDRGAGDNEQFF. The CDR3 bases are TGTGCCACCAGCAGAGATCGGGGAGCGGGGGACAATGAGCAGTTCTTC.

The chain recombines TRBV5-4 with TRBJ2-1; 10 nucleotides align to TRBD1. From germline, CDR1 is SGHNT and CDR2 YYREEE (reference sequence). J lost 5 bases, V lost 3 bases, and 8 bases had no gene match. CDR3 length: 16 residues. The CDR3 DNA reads TGTGCCAGCAGCTCCACCGGGACAGGGGACCACAATGAGCAGTTCTTC. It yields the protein CASSSTGTGDHNEQFF.

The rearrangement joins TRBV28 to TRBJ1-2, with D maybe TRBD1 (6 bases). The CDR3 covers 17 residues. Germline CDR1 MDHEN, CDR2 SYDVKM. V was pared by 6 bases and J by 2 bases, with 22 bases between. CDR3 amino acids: CASSTAVGGALNYGYTF. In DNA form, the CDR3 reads TGTGCCAGCAGCACAGCGGTCGGGGGGGCACTGAACTATGGCTACACCTTC.

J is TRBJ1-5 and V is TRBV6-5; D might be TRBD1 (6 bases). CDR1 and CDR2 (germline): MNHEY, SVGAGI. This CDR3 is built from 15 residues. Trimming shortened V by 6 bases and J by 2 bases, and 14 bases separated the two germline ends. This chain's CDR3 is CASSPLGGGNQPQHF. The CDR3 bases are TGTGCCAGCAGCCCCTTAGGGGGTGGCAATCAGCCCCAGCATTTT.

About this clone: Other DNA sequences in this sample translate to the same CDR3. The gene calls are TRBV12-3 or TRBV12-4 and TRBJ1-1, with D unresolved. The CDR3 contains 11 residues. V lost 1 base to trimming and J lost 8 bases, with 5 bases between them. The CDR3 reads CASSLGLEAFF. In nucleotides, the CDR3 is TGTGCCAGCAGTTTAGGCCTAGAAGCTTTCTTT.